This TCR beta chain was sequenced during a study of cytomegalovirus exposure and HLA in healthy donors. Study conclusions and caveats: The authors listed around 150 TCR beta chains as cytomegalovirus-associated.

A remark on this clone: No antigen is known for it.

It was with 60 Vbeta and 13 Jbeta primers that the PCR ran. Using immunoSEQ multiplex PCR, the repertoire was profiled, and TCRdb retains in-frame clones only, with some absent. The sample's table shows 75,000 to 95,000 clones. Trimming cost V 6 bases and J 5 bases; bases outside gene matches: 12. The CDR3 has 15 amino acids. Germline CDR1 and CDR2: SGHAT and FQNNGV. Sequencing input: PBMCs. The clonotype originates from a woman in her sixties in good health and CMV-seronegative. The rearrangement links TRBV11-2 to TRBJ2-7, with 8 bases that match TRBD2. The CDR3 is CASRRSYREGHEQYF. CDR3 DNA sequence: TGTGCCAGCAGGCGCTCCTATCGGGAGGGCCACGAGCAGTACTTC. Filled out from reference TRBV11-2 and TRBJ2-7, the complete variable domain reads EAGVAQSPRYKIIEKRQSVAFWCNPISGHATLYWYQQILGQGPKLLIQFQNNGVVDDSQLPKDRFSAERLKGVDSTLKIQPAKLEDSAVYLCASRRSYREGHEQYFGPGTRLTVT.